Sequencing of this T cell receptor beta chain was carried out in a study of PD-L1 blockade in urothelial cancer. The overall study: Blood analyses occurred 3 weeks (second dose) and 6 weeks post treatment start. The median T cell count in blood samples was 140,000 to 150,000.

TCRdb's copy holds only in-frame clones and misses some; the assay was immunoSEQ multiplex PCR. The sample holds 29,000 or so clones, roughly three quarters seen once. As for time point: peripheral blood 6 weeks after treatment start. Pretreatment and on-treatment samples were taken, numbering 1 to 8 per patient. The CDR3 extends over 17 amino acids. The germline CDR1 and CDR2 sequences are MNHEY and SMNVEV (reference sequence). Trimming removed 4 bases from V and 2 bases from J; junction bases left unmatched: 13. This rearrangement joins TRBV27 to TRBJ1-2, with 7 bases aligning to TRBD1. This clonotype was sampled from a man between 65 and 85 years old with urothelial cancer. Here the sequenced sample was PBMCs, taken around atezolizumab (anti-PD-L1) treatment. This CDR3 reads CASSSRQGVARNYGYTF. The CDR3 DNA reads TGTGCCAGCAGTTCCCGACAGGGCGTGGCGCGGAACTATGGCTACACCTTC.